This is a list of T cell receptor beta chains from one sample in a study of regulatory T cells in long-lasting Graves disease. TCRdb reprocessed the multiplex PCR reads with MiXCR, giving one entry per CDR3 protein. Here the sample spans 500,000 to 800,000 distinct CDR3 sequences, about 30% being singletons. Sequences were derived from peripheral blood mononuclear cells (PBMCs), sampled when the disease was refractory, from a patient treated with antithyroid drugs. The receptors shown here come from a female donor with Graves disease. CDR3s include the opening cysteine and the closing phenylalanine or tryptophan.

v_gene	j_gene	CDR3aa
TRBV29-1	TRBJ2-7	CSAEGPYEQYF
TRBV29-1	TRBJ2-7	CSVDGGNGYEQYF
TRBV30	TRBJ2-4	CAWSRTGLAKNIQYF
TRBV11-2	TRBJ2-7	CASSLVGGTHEQYF
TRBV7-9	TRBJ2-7	CASSSRRGFGYEQYF
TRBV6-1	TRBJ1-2	CASSGTGYTF
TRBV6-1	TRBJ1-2	CASSRTASYGYTF
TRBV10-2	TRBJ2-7	CASIEVAGKGYEQYF
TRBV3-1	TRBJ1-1	CASSHDLNTEAFF
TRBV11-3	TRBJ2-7	CASSLGLAGDVGDEQYF
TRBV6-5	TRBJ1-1	CASSYALGENTEAFF
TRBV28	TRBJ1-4	CASSRWGSTNEKLFF
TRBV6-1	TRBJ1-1	CASSNRVTEAFF
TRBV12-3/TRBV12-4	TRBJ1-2	CASSFGASLGYTF
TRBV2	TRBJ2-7	CASEDLDEQYF
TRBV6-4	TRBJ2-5	CASSYEGQKETQYF
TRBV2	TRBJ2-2	CASNFYRGTGELFF
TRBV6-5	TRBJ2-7	CASSFGTSGRPYEQYF
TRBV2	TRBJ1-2	CASSGFVDRPNYGYTF
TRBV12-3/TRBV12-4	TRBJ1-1	CASGLGRVGADTEAFF
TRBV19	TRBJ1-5	CASSRRTGWDQPQHF
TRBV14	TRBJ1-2	CASSPQGGSILGYTF
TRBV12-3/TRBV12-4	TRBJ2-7	CASSPTGDCPYEQYF
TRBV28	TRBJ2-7	CASSWRGPPYEQYF
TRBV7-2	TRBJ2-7	CASSSRSSGTTYEQYF
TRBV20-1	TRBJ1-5	CSARFGTGVQPQHF
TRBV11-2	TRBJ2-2	CASSHGKRDTGELFF
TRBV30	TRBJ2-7	CARSVREWNEQYF
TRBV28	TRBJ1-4	CASRGGTGGEKLFF
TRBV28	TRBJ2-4	CASSSTGTSGRRRIGKNIQYF
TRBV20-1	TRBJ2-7	CSARPGTYEQYF
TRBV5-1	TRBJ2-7	CASSYQQGSSYEQYF
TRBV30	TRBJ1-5	CAWSHRGDQPQHF
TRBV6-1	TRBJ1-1	CASSKGQGVTEALF
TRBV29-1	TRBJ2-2	CSVEKPNTGELFF
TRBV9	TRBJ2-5	CASSVGDRAGEETQYF
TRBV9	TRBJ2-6	CASSVGAGRPSGANVLTF
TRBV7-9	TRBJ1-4	CASSLEGMANEELFF
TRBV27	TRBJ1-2	CASSPGGRGYTF